The 25 T cell receptor beta chains reported below all come from one sample, sequenced in a study of early T cells in non-severe SARS-CoV-2 infection. TCRdb re-called the 5' RACE reads with MiXCR, one entry per CDR3 protein. The table lists 60,000 to 65,000 distinct CDR3 sequences, approximately 9% of them singletons, with 0.95% to 1.5% in the top ten. Sequenced input: whole blood. These receptors were obtained from an adult who was a healthcare worker with PCR-confirmed SARS-CoV-2 infection or an uninfected control (not recorded which).

Only a few counts were recorded for this clonotype. The V call is TRBV6-5, the J call TRBJ2-2, with D perhaps given as TRBD1 or TRBD2 (5 bases each). The V end lost 2 bases, the J end lost 7 bases, and 11 bases lay between the germline ends. The CDR3 runs 14 residues. Germline V gene lookup returns CDR1 MNHEY and CDR2 SVGAGI. The CDR3: CASSYAEGSGELFF. The CDR3 nucleotides are TGTGCCAGCAGTTACGCTGAGGGGAGCGGGGAGCTGTTTTTT.

V is TRBV5-1 and J is TRBJ2-3, with TRBD1 identical over 10 bases. The trim removed 0 bases at V and 4 bases at J, leaving 2 bases unmatched. This CDR3 is built from 15 residues. Germline V gene lookup returns CDR1 SGHRS and CDR2 YFSETQ. DNA for the CDR3: TGCGCCAGCAGCTTGGTGGGACAGGGGCCAGATACGCAGTATTTT. Amino acid sequence: CASSLVGQGPDTQYF.

This clonotype was found a few times. This sequence joins TRBV7-9 and TRBJ1-2, with 9 bases fitting TRBD1. Per germline, CDR1 SEHNR and CDR2 FQNEAQ (reference sequence). V was clipped by 6 bases and J by 10 bases; unmatched bases: 18. The CDR3 runs to 16 residues. CDR3: CASSSITGTGSFDYTF. The CDR3 DNA is TGTGCCAGCAGTTCCATCACCGGGACAGGGAGTTTTGACTACACCTTC.

This chain links TRBV20-1 with TRBJ1-2; no reliable D call. This CDR3 comprises 13 residues. Germline V gives CDR1 DFQATT, CDR2 SNEGSKA (reference sequence). Deletions cut 7 bases from V and 6 bases from J, with 18 bases between. The CDR3 protein is CSVTEEGSDGYTF. In DNA form, the CDR3 reads TGCAGTGTCACCGAGGAGGGTTCCGATGGCTACACCTTC.

This clonotype was seen repeatedly, ten times or more. The chain has TRBV20-1 and TRBJ2-2, with a possible D match to TRBD2 (6 bases). The V and J ends lost 3 bases and 4 bases respectively, with 12 bases between them. Germline loops: CDR1 DFQATT, CDR2 SNEGSKA (reference sequence). This CDR3 is built from 14 residues. This CDR3 is CSASRGDGTGELFF. CDR3 coding DNA: TGCAGTGCTAGTCGCGGGGATGGCACCGGGGAGCTGTTTTTT.

V is TRBV5-1 and J is TRBJ2-3; 13 nucleotides line up with TRBD2. The CDR3 covers 18 residues. With 4 bases clipped from V and 0 bases from J, the junction kept 8 bases outside the gene matches. Germline assignment: CDR1 SGHRS and CDR2 YFSETQ. DNA for the CDR3: TGCGCCAGCAGCCGAAGGACTAGCGGGGGCCTAAGCACAGATACGCAGTATTTT. This gives the protein CASSRRTSGGLSTDTQYF.

J is TRBJ2-3 and V is TRBV20-1; D not resolved. The CDR3 contains 11 residues. Germline lookup yields CDR1 DFQATT and CDR2 SNEGSKA (reference sequence). V lost 3 bases to trimming and J lost 4 bases, with 5 bases between them. The CDR3 sequence: CSASDPDTQYF. CDR3 sequence (DNA): TGCAGTGCTAGTGACCCAGATACGCAGTATTTT.

This clonotype has only a few counts. This chain links TRBV7-3 with TRBJ1-1; D unclear. The germline V gene has CDR1 SGHTA and CDR2 FQGTGA. The V gene lost 5 bases and the J gene lost 0 bases, with 16 bases spanning the gap. The CDR3 contains 16 residues. The CDR3: CASSPAATAMNTEAFF. CDR3 DNA: TGTGCCAGCAGCCCCGCGGCGACCGCGATGAACACTGAAGCTTTCTTT.

The rearrangement links TRBV18 to TRBJ1-1; a possible D gene is TRBD1 (5 bases). The CDR3 has 16 residues. V was pared by 2 bases and J by 3 bases, with 16 bases between. CDR1 is KGHSH and CDR2 is LQKENI in the germline V gene. The CDR3 DNA reads as TGTGCCAGCTCACCAAGGACTAGCGGGGCGGACACTGAAGCTTTCTTT. Its translation is CASSPRTSGADTEAFF.

Ten or more counts support this clonotype. This chain connects TRBV11-2 to TRBJ2-5; maybe TRBD1 (6 bases). Germline V gene sequence: CDR1 SGHAT, CDR2 FQNNGV. Trimming took 3 bases from V and 0 from J, leaving 8 bases between them. The CDR3 covers 14 residues. CDR3 region: CASSFRGNQETQYF. The CDR3 DNA is TGTGCCAGCAGCTTTAGGGGGAACCAAGAGACCCAGTACTTC.

This clonotype appeared a few times. This chain connects TRBV3-1 to TRBJ2-2; D is undetermined. The CDR3 has 16 amino acids. The ends were cut back, 1 base at V and 0 bases at J, with 9 bases in the middle. Germline loops: CDR1 LGHDT, CDR2 YNNKEL (reference sequence). This chain's CDR3 is CASSQGLVSNTGELFF. CDR3 sequence (DNA): TGTGCCAGCAGCCAAGGGCTAGTTTCGAACACCGGGGAGCTGTTTTTT.

This chain links TRBV7-8 with TRBJ2-7; a weak D match, TRBD1 (6 bases). The germline CDR1 and CDR2 sequences are SGHVS and FQNEAQ. CDR3 length equals 16 residues. V dropped 3 bases and J dropped 0 bases, with 15 bases sitting between them. This chain's CDR3 is CASSFGTGSSSYEQYV. The CDR3, as DNA: TGTGCCAGCAGCTTCGGAACAGGGTCTAGCTCCTACGAGCAGTACGTC.

This chain joins TRBV6-5 and TRBJ2-2; D remains unclear. CDR3 length equals 13 residues. Germline lookup yields CDR1 MNHEY and CDR2 SVGAGI. Trimming removed 0 bases from V and 6 bases from J, with 5 bases in between. This CDR3 reads CASSYSHAGELFF. CDR3 DNA sequence: TGTGCCAGCAGTTACTCCCACGCCGGGGAGCTGTTTTTT.

The CDR3 nucleotides are TGCGCCAGCAGCACCGGACAGATGAACACTGAAGCTTTCTTT. Its translation is CASSTGQMNTEAFF. The genes are TRBV5-1 and TRBJ1-1; D might be TRBD1 (6 bases). V was trimmed by 4 bases and J by 0 bases, leaving 10 bases between them. The CDR3 loop spans 14 amino acids. Germline V gene data show CDR1 as SGHRS and CDR2 as YFSETQ.

Only a few counts were recorded for this clonotype. The chain combines TRBV4-1 with TRBJ1-5, with 7 bases that match TRBD1. The J segment lost 0 bases and the V segment lost 0 bases, leaving 8 bases of the junction unmatched. Germline-derived CDR1 and CDR2 are MGHRA and YSYEKL. This CDR3 is 18 amino acids long. CDR3 residues: CASSQEARTGRSNQPQHF. DNA of the CDR3: TGCGCCAGCAGCCAAGAAGCTAGGACAGGCCGTAGCAATCAGCCCCAGCATTTT.

This clonotype has more than one count but fewer than ten. CDR3 sequence reads: CASSPRTGLHTQYF. Here the CDR3 DNA reads TGTGCCAGCAGCCCTAGAACAGGACTTCATACGCAGTATTTT. This chain joins TRBV12-1 and TRBJ2-3; the table's D call, TRBD1, has no DNA check behind it. TRBV12-1 is reported as a pseudogene. This CDR3 is built from 14 residues.

The table lists this clonotype with a few counts. V gene TRBV20-1 combines with J gene TRBJ1-1; no reliable D call. The CDR3 loop spans 12 amino acids. V was clipped by 3 bases and J by 2 bases, with 7 bases between them. Germline lookup yields CDR1 DFQATT and CDR2 SNEGSKA (reference sequence). The CDR3 protein is CSASPGNTEAFF. DNA of the CDR3: TGCAGTGCTAGCCCAGGTAACACTGAAGCTTTCTTT.

V and J are TRBV19 and TRBJ1-1; D remains unclear. From germline, CDR1 is LNHDA and CDR2 SQIVND (reference sequence). The length of the CDR3 is 14 residues. V gave up 3 bases and J gave up 2 bases, with 10 bases separating them. The CDR3 nucleotides read TGTGCCAGTAGTATGGCTCAGAGCAACACTGAAGCTTTCTTT. This translates into CASSMAQSNTEAFF.

The CDR3 DNA is TGCAGTGCTCCCGGACAGGGGGCGAATTTCCGAGAAAAACTGTTTTTT. Translated: CSAPGQGANFREKLFF. This sequence joins TRBV20-1 and TRBJ1-4; TRBD1 matches 11 bases. In germline, CDR1 is DFQATT, CDR2 SNEGSKA (reference sequence). V shed 5 bases and J 8 bases; nucleotides not matched to a gene: 13. The CDR3 covers 16 residues.

The chain uses TRBV2 and TRBJ1-1; the match to TRBD1 covers 8 bases. Germline values: CDR1 SNHLY, CDR2 FYNNEI. The CDR3 has 15 residues. Germline trimming cut 4 bases from V and 1 base from J; bases unmatched to any gene: 5. The CDR3, as DNA: TGTGCCAGCAGTGGTCAGGGGGCGAGGAACACTGAAGCTTTCTTT. Translated, it gives CASSGQGARNTEAFF.

The gene calls are TRBV20-1 and TRBJ2-3, with 10 bases matching TRBD2. Germline values: CDR1 DFQATT, CDR2 SNEGSKA (reference sequence). There are 18 residues in the CDR3. J lost 5 bases, V lost 3 bases, and 17 bases had no gene match. The CDR3 sequence is CSASVSGQRGGRVDTQYF. The CDR3 nucleotides are TGCAGTGCTAGCGTTTCTGGCCAGCGGGGGGGCCGGGTAGATACGCAGTATTTT.

This chain links TRBV12-3 or TRBV12-4 with TRBJ1-1, with 7 bases identical to TRBD1. V lost 2 bases to trimming and J lost 0 bases; unmatched junction nucleotides: 3. This CDR3 has 15 amino acids. This CDR3 reads CASSLRQGVNTEAFF. In DNA form, the CDR3 reads TGTGCCAGCAGTTTACGACAGGGAGTGAACACTGAAGCTTTCTTT.

This clonotype has more than one count but fewer than ten. This sequence joins TRBV7-9 and TRBJ2-3, with D perhaps matching TRBD1 (5 bases). The CDR3 contains 17 residues. The germline CDR1 and CDR2 sequences are SEHNR and FQNEAQ (reference sequence). Between the trimmed V and J ends, which lost 2 bases and 2 bases, there was a span of 17 bases. This CDR3 reads CASSLILLSRATDTQYF. CDR3 sequence (DNA): TGTGCCAGCAGCTTAATTCTCCTTAGCAGGGCCACAGATACGCAGTATTTT.

V usage is TRBV19 and J usage is TRBJ2-1, with TRBD2 matching 10 bases. Germline values: CDR1 LNHDA, CDR2 SQIVND (reference sequence). Trimming took 6 bases from V and 8 from J; bases not matched to a gene: 7. The CDR3 contains 14 residues. The CDR3 nucleotides read TGTGCCAGTAGGAGCGGGGGGGCACTCCATGAGCAGTTCTTC. Its protein product is CASRSGGALHEQFF. Filled out from reference TRBV19 and TRBJ2-1, the complete variable domain reads DGGITQSPKYLFRKEGQNVTLSCEQNLNHDAMYWYRQDPGQGLRLIYYSQIVNDFQKGDIAEGYSVSREKKESFPLTVTSAQKNPTAFYLCASRSGGALHEQFFGPGTRLTVL.

This clonotype came up a few times. This chain connects TRBV9 to TRBJ1-5, with no clear D. Germline CDR1 and CDR2: SGDLS and YYNGEE. CDR3 length: 15 residues. Trimming pared 4 bases from V and 0 bases from J, leaving 11 bases between. The CDR3: CASSPTDYSNQPQHF. The CDR3 nucleotides are TGTGCCAGCAGCCCGACGGATTATAGCAATCAGCCCCAGCATTTT.